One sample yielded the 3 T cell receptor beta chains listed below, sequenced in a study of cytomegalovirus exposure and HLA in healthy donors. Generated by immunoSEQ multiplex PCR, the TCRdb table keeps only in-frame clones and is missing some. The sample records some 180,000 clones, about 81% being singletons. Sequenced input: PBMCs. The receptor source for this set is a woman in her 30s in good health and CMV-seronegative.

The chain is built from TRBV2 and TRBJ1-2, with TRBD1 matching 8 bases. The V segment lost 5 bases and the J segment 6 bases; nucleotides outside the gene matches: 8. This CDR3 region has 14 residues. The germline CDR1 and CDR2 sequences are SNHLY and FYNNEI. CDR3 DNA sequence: TGTGCCAGCAGTCTACAGGGGGGAGTTGATGGCTACACCTTC. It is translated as CASSLQGGVDGYTF.

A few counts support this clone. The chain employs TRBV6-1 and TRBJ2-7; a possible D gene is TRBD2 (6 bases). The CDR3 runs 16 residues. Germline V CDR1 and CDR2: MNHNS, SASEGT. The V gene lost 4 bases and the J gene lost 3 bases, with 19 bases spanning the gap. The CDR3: CASSVVRGSLVYEQYF. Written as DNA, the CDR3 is TGTGCCAGCAGTGTAGTGCGGGGAAGCCTAGTCTACGAGCAGTACTTC.

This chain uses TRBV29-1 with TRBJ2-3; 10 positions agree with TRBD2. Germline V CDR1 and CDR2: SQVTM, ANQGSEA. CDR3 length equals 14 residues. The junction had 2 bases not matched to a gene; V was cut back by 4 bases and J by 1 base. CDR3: CSVGGTSGTDTQYF. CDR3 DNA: TGCAGCGTTGGGGGGACTAGCGGCACAGATACGCAGTATTTT.